A single sample is the source of the 26 T cell receptor beta chains below, sequenced in a study of blood T cell repertoires in COVID-19. Only in-frame clones appear in the TCRdb table, and some are missing; sequencing was by immunoSEQ multiplex PCR. The sample has about 180,000 clones; roughly nine tenths are singletons. Sequencing was done on a sample of peripheral blood. These TCRs come from a man aged 70 or older with active or convalescent COVID-19.

The V gene is TRBV5-5, the J gene TRBJ2-7, with D hard to call. This CDR3 spans 12 amino acids. Germline CDR1 SGHKS, CDR2 YYEKEE (reference sequence). Deletions cut 4 bases from V and 7 bases from J, with 12 bases between. CDR3 region: CASSPLREEQYF. The CDR3 DNA reads as TGTGCCAGCAGCCCTTTGAGAGAAGAGCAGTACTTC.

This clone showed up many times. This chain uses TRBV27 with TRBJ2-3; the match to TRBD2 covers 13 bases. CDR1 MNHEY and CDR2 SMNVEV come from the germline V gene (reference sequence). The V segment lost 5 bases and the J segment 2 bases; nucleotides outside the gene matches: 4. This CDR3 has 16 amino acids. The CDR3 loop reads CASSQGLAGLTDTQYF. In DNA form, the CDR3 reads TGTGCCAGCAGTCAGGGACTAGCGGGACTCACAGATACGCAGTATTTT.

The chain couples TRBV29-1 to TRBJ1-5; D is perhaps TRBD1 (6 bases). CDR1 SQVTM and CDR2 ANQGSEA come from the germline V gene. There are 14 residues in the CDR3. V lost 4 bases and J lost 2, with 12 bases in between. The CDR3 DNA is TGCAGCGTTGCCGAAGGGGGGGGCAATCAGCCCCAGCATTTT. This codes for CSVAEGGGNQPQHF. The full variable domain, rest sourced from reference TRBV29-1 and TRBJ1-5, is SAVISQKPSRDICQRGTSLTIQCQVDSQVTMMFWYRQQPGQSLTLIATANQGSEATYESGFVIDKFPISRPNLTFSTLTVSNMSPEDSSIYLCSVAEGGGNQPQHFGDGTRLSIL.

The V gene is TRBV27, the J gene TRBJ2-7; 7 bases are shared with TRBD1. The V gene's germline CDR1 is MNHEY and CDR2 SMNVEV (reference sequence). The CDR3 is 14 residues long. V shed 2 bases, J shed 1 base, and the junction held 2 bases outside the gene matches. CDR3 region: CASSLGTVSYEQYF. CDR3 DNA sequence: TGTGCCAGCAGTTTAGGGACAGTTTCCTACGAGCAGTACTTC.

This sequence joins TRBV18 and TRBJ2-7; D is perhaps TRBD2 (6 bases). The CDR3 loop spans 13 amino acids. CDR1 and CDR2 (germline): KGHSH, LQKENI. The V gene lost 3 bases and the J gene lost 7 bases, with 13 bases spanning the gap. CDR3 residues: CASSPVRGGEQYF. CDR3 sequence (DNA): TGTGCCAGCTCACCGGTCCGGGGAGGTGAGCAGTACTTC.

V and J are TRBV6-2 or TRBV6-3 and TRBJ1-1; D not resolved. CDR1 is MNHEY, CDR2 SVGEGT, per germline. V gave up 0 bases and J gave up 3 bases, with 14 bases separating them. The CDR3 totals 16 residues. CDR3: CASSYSLQRRDTEAFF. The CDR3 region has the DNA TGTGCCAGCAGTTACTCCCTACAGCGGCGGGACACTGAAGCTTTCTTT.

The chain employs TRBV7-3 and TRBJ2-1; no definite D call. The germline V gene has CDR1 SGHTA and CDR2 FQGTGA. V was clipped by 5 bases and J by 0 bases, with 11 bases between them. This CDR3 is 15 amino acids long. CDR3 DNA sequence: TGTGCCAGCAGCCTTGACTTGAGCTCCTACAATGAGCAGTTCTTC. Translating gives CASSLDLSSYNEQFF. The full variable domain, rest sourced from reference TRBV7-3 and TRBJ2-1, is GAGVSQTPSNKVTEKGKYVELRCDPISGHTALYWYRQSLGQGPEFLIYFQGTGAADDSGLPNDRFFAVRPEGSVSTLKIQRTERGDSAVYLCASSLDLSSYNEQFFGPGTRLTVL.

V gene TRBV27 combines with J gene TRBJ1-1; 8 nucleotides line up with TRBD1. This CDR3 is built from 19 residues. J lost 6 bases, V lost 2 bases, and 20 bases had no gene match. Germline loops: CDR1 MNHEY, CDR2 SMNVEV (reference sequence). CDR3 in amino acids: CASSLPRQGQGRGVAEAFF. The CDR3 DNA is TGTGCCAGCAGTTTACCCCGACAGGGGCAGGGTAGGGGCGTCGCTGAAGCTTTCTTT.

This sequence joins TRBV12-3 or TRBV12-4 and TRBJ1-1; perhaps TRBD1 as D (5 bases). There are 12 residues in the CDR3. Trimming pared 10 bases from V and 0 bases from J, leaving 9 bases between. CDR3 protein: CANLRVNTEAFF. The CDR3 region has the DNA TGTGCCAACCTCAGGGTGAACACTGAAGCTTTCTTT.

The J gene is TRBJ1-5, the V gene TRBV24-1; 9 positions agree with TRBD1. There are 15 residues in the CDR3. Unmatched junction bases numbered 6, after V lost 3 bases and J lost 7 bases. The germline gives CDR1 KGHDR, CDR2 SFDVKD. This chain's CDR3 is CATSDGGTGSQPQHF. The CDR3 DNA reads TGTGCCACCAGTGATGGGGGGACAGGGAGCCAGCCCCAGCATTTT.

The chain couples TRBV19 to TRBJ1-1, with D possibly TRBD1 on 5 matching bases. Trimming pared 2 bases from V and 1 base from J, leaving 17 bases between. The CDR3 totals 17 residues. Germline CDR1 is LNHDA and CDR2 is SQIVND (reference sequence). As DNA, the CDR3 is TGTGCCAGTAGTATATTCCCCCCCGGGCAGGGGAACACTGAAGCTTTCTTT. It is translated as CASSIFPPGQGNTEAFF.

This clone was seen only a few times. V usage is TRBV19 and J usage is TRBJ1-5; TRBD1 is a possible D gene (6 bases). In germline, CDR1 is LNHDA, CDR2 SQIVND (reference sequence). V dropped 4 bases and J dropped 2 bases, with 12 bases sitting between them. The CDR3 is made up of 15 amino acids. CDR3 amino acids: CASSRTASGNQPQHF. CDR3 DNA sequence: TGTGCCAGTAGTAGGACAGCAAGCGGCAATCAGCCCCAGCATTTT.

CDR3 sequence (DNA): TGTGCCAGCAGTTTAGGGGGACAGCTTAATGAAAAACTGTTTTTT. Its translation is CASSLGGQLNEKLFF. This chain links TRBV28 with TRBJ1-4, with TRBD1 identical over 7 bases. This CDR3 is 15 amino acids long. The V segment lost 2 bases and the J segment 4 bases; nucleotides outside the gene matches: 4. Germline V lookup: CDR1 MDHEN, CDR2 SYDVKM.

This rearrangement joins TRBV19 to TRBJ1-1; possible D gene TRBD1, 6 bases. The CDR3 spans 15 residues. Trimming took off 7 bases at V and 5 bases at J, with 20 bases between the two ends. Germline V gene data show CDR1 as LNHDA and CDR2 as SQIVND (reference sequence). DNA of the CDR3: TGTGCCAGTACCCCATTCGTAGGGGGTAAGACTGAAGCTTTCTTT. The encoded protein is CASTPFVGGKTEAFF.

This clone appeared a few times. J is TRBJ1-3 and V is TRBV6-2 or TRBV6-3, with D unclear. Germline loops: CDR1 MNHEY, CDR2 SVGEGT. V was pared by 5 bases and J by 2 bases, with 10 bases between. The CDR3 has 14 amino acids. The CDR3 region is CASSLRRAGNTIYF. CDR3 bases: TGTGCCAGCAGTCTGAGGCGGGCTGGAAACACCATATATTTT.

V is TRBV9 and J is TRBJ2-2, with 9 positions matching TRBD1. The junction had 20 bases not matched to a gene; V was cut back by 4 bases and J by 7 bases. The germline V gene has CDR1 SGDLS and CDR2 YYNGEE. The CDR3 is 19 residues long. In DNA form, the CDR3 reads TGTGCCAGCAGCCTCCCCCCCGGTGGGACAGGGAGCGGCCTCGGGGAGCTGTTTTTT. Its translation: CASSLPPGGTGSGLGELFF. Based on the CDR3 plus reference TRBV9 and TRBJ2-2, the full variable domain is DSGVTQTPKHLITATGQRVTLRCSPRSGDLSVYWYQQSLDQGLQFLIQYYNGEERAKGNILERFSAQQFPDLHSELNLSSLELGDSALYFCASSLPPGGTGSGLGELFFGEGSRLTVL.

The CDR3 is CASSWGREGRSEQFF. The CDR3 nucleotides read TGTGCCAGCAGTTGGGGGCGGGAGGGCCGGAGTGAGCAGTTCTTC. V is TRBV6-5 and J is TRBJ2-1; 9 bases map to TRBD2. With 4 bases clipped from V and 9 bases from J, the junction kept 10 bases outside the gene matches. The CDR3 runs 15 residues. Germline CDR1 and CDR2: MNHEY and SVGAGI.

As concerns this clone: An end of the junction does not agree with germline; a read error may underlie this. This chain connects TRBV5-1 to TRBJ1-1; D may be TRBD1 (5 bases). The germline gives CDR1 SGHRS, CDR2 YFSETQ. There are 13 residues in the CDR3. The CDR3 DNA reads as TGCGCCAGCAGCTTTAATTTGGACACCGAAGCTTTCTTT. It translates to CASSFNLDTEAFF. The full variable domain, in which reference TRBV5-1 and TRBJ1-1 provide the parts outside the CDR3, is KAGVTQTPRYLIKTRGQQVTLSCSPISGHRSVSWYQQTPGQGLQFLFEYFSETQRNKGNFPGRFSGRQFSNSRSEMNVSTLELGDSALYLCASSFNLDTEAFFGQGTRLTVV.

V is TRBV12-5 and J is TRBJ2-5; TRBD1 agrees at 8 bases. V lost 1 base, J lost 5 bases, and 15 bases stayed unmatched. CDR1 LGHNT and CDR2 FRNRAP come from the germline V gene. This CDR3 has 18 residues. This CDR3 is CASGLARTGPFEVETQYF. The CDR3, as DNA: TGTGCTAGTGGTTTGGCACGGACAGGGCCCTTCGAAGTGGAGACCCAGTACTTC.

This chain links TRBV5-1 with TRBJ1-1; D may be TRBD1 (5 bases). Germline loops: CDR1 SGHRS, CDR2 YFSETQ. This CDR3 contains 17 residues. Trimming took 4 bases from V and 4 from J, leaving 23 bases between them. CDR3 coding DNA: TGCGCCAGCAGCCCCAGGGAGGTGGGCAGGGCTGGCACTGAAGCTTTCTTT. Translation: CASSPREVGRAGTEAFF.

This chain links TRBV20-1 with TRBJ1-5; D not resolved. V lost 3 bases, J lost 8 bases, and 11 bases lay in between. The V gene's germline CDR1 is DFQATT and CDR2 SNEGSKA (reference sequence). The CDR3 has 12 amino acids. CDR3 coding DNA: TGCAGTGCTAGTGCTGGGCGAAAGCCCCAGCATTTT. Translated: CSASAGRKPQHF.

The chain links TRBV6-5 to TRBJ2-7; 7 nucleotides match TRBD1. After removal of 0 bases from V and 4 bases from J, the junction contained 6 bases not matched to a gene. This CDR3 has 15 amino acids. CDR1 and CDR2 from the germline V gene are MNHEY and SVGAGI. The CDR3 nucleotides read TGTGCCAGCAGTTACTCGGGGACACAGGGGTACGAGCAGTACTTC. Amino acids: CASSYSGTQGYEQYF.

The rearrangement uses TRBV18 and TRBJ1-3; perhaps TRBD1 as D (6 bases). V lost 7 bases, J lost 0 bases, and 28 bases lay in between. The CDR3 has 20 amino acids. Germline V gene sequence: CDR1 KGHSH, CDR2 LQKENI. The CDR3 nucleotides read TGTGCCAGCTTCAACCAAGGGGGTGCCGGGACATCCAGCTCTGGAAACACCATATATTTT. Encoded protein: CASFNQGGAGTSSSGNTIYF.

This clone was observed once. The rearrangement links TRBV9 to TRBJ2-3, with no clear D. The germline CDR1 and CDR2 sequences are SGDLS and YYNGEE. Trimming removed 0 bases at V and 2 bases at J, with 7 bases between. The CDR3 contains 14 residues. For the CDR3, the DNA is TGTGCCAGCAGCGTAGTTTCGGTCACAGATACGCAGTATTTT. It translates to CASSVVSVTDTQYF.

The count of this clone is one. CDR3 in DNA: TGTGCCAGTAGTACCCCGGGACAGGGGGCGCGCACCGGGGAGCTGTTTTTT. Residues: CASSTPGQGARTGELFF. The chain recombines TRBV19 with TRBJ2-2; 12 bases line up with TRBD1. The CDR3 consists of 17 residues. With V trimmed by 4 bases and J by 4 bases, 7 bases remained unmatched. Germline V gives CDR1 LNHDA, CDR2 SQIVND (reference sequence). Full variable domain (rest looked up from reference TRBV19 and TRBJ2-2): DGGITQSPKYLFRKEGQNVTLSCEQNLNHDAMYWYRQDPGQGLRLIYYSQIVNDFQKGDIAEGYSVSREKKESFPLTVTSAQKNPTAFYLCASSTPGQGARTGELFFGEGSRLTVL.

This chain connects TRBV5-1 to TRBJ2-7, with 7 bases matching TRBD1. Per the germline V gene, CDR1 is SGHRS and CDR2 is YFSETQ. The trim removed 0 bases at V and 13 bases at J, leaving 7 bases unmatched. The CDR3 spans 12 residues. CDR3 coding DNA: TGCGCCAGCAGCTTGGAGGGGGACAGAGATTACTTC. Protein product: CASSLEGDRDYF.